The clone carrying this TCR beta chain appeared many times. The antigen remains unidentified. These data belong to a study of neurological immune-mediated disorders. General study findings and limits: Because no CDR3 amino acid sequences were shared across subjects by expanded clones, private repertoires were suggested in all groups. The greatest degree of TCR clonal expansion was observed in HTLV-1-associated myelopathy, with the lowest in multiple sclerosis, below that of healthy controls.

This CDR3 has 15 amino acids. Per germline, CDR1 LGHDT and CDR2 YNNKEL (reference sequence). Trimming took off 4 bases at V and 6 bases at J, with 18 bases between the two ends. TCRdb processed the 5' RACE reads anew with MiXCR; each CDR3 protein has one entry. The sample includes roughly 34,000 distinct CDR3 sequences, over 4% seen only once; the top ten take 23%. The study drew its healthy controls from blood bank volunteers in Maryland, USA. Unsorted libraries were generated from 2 million PBMCs held at -80 degrees C. This receptor was identified in a young man in good health. The J gene is TRBJ1-2, the V gene TRBV3-1; weak D call: TRBD1 (5 bases). Specimen: PBMCs. As DNA, the CDR3 is TGTGCCAGCAGCCCGACCTCGACTGGGGACCATGGCTACACCTTC. It codes for CASSPTSTGDHGYTF. Looking up the rest from reference TRBV3-1 and TRBJ1-2 gives the full variable domain: DTAVSQTPKYLVTQMGNDKSIKCEQNLGHDTMYWYKQDSKKFLKIMFSYNNKELIINETVPNRFSPKSPDKAHLNLHINSLELGDSAVYFCASSPTSTGDHGYTFGSGTRLTVV.